Presented here are 5 T cell receptor beta chains from one specimen sequenced in a study of PD-1 blockade in classical Hodgkin lymphoma (dated by TCRdb to about 2020). The library was prepared using the immunoSEQ multiplex PCR assay. TCRdb mirrors the immuneACCESS table, restricted to in-frame sequences. Some clones are absent from its copies; in checked studies, under half trace to an unresolved V gene, and the reason for the others is unknown. The sample contains 22,000 or so clones, 85% to 90% of them found a single time. The ten largest make up about 0.25% of the sample. The time point label on this specimen signifies: newly diagnosed, previously untreated cHL patient sample. A Miltenyi CD4+ T cell isolation kit was used for magnetic negative selection to purify CD4+ T cells from thawed PBMCs. The sequenced sample consisted of CD4+ T cells from blood. Source of these receptors: a human donor with classical Hodgkin lymphoma.

This sequence joins TRBV7-2 and TRBJ2-3, with 9 nucleotides matching TRBD2. The ends lost 1 base at V and 3 bases at J; junction bases unmatched: 8. In germline, CDR1 is SGHTA, CDR2 FQGNSA. This CDR3 is built from 17 residues. This chain's CDR3 is CASSLVLAGGPTDTQYF. In DNA form, the CDR3 reads TGTGCCAGCAGCTTAGTTCTCGCGGGAGGGCCGACAGATACGCAGTATTTT.

The V and J genes are TRBV4-1 and TRBJ2-7, with 8 bases that match TRBD2. The CDR3 totals 17 residues. The V gene end was trimmed by 4 bases and the J gene end by 7 bases; junction bases not matched to a gene: 18. Per germline, CDR1 MGHRA and CDR2 YSYEKL. The CDR3 loop reads CASSRADGTGGPREQYF. CDR3 DNA sequence: TGCGCCAGCAGCCGCGCTGATGGTACGGGAGGGCCAAGGGAGCAGTACTTC.

The J gene is TRBJ2-5, the V gene TRBV7-2; 8 bases agree with TRBD2. The CDR3 consists of 16 residues. Germline V gene data show CDR1 as SGHTA and CDR2 as FQGNSA. V was clipped by 1 base and J by 5 bases; unmatched bases: 9. The CDR3 is CASSLGSGTKGETQYF. The CDR3 DNA follows: TGTGCCAGCAGCTTAGGTAGCGGGACGAAGGGGGAGACCCAGTACTTC.

DNA of the CDR3: TGCGCCAGCAGCTTACAGGGGGCTAATGAAAAACTGTTTTTT. This encodes CASSLQGANEKLFF. The chain links TRBV5-1 to TRBJ1-4; 8 bases are a match to TRBD1. The CDR3 has 14 residues. The germline CDR1 and CDR2 sequences are SGHRS and YFSETQ. V shed 2 bases and J 3 bases; nucleotides not matched to a gene: 0.

The chain recombines TRBV19 with TRBJ2-2, with D possibly TRBD1 on 6 matching bases. There are 16 residues in the CDR3. The germline gives CDR1 LNHDA, CDR2 SQIVND (reference sequence). V was pared by 3 bases and J by 5 bases, with 16 bases between. The CDR3 reads CASSIIGQRPTGELFF. CDR3 bases: TGTGCCAGTAGTATCATCGGACAGCGTCCGACCGGGGAGCTGTTTTTT.